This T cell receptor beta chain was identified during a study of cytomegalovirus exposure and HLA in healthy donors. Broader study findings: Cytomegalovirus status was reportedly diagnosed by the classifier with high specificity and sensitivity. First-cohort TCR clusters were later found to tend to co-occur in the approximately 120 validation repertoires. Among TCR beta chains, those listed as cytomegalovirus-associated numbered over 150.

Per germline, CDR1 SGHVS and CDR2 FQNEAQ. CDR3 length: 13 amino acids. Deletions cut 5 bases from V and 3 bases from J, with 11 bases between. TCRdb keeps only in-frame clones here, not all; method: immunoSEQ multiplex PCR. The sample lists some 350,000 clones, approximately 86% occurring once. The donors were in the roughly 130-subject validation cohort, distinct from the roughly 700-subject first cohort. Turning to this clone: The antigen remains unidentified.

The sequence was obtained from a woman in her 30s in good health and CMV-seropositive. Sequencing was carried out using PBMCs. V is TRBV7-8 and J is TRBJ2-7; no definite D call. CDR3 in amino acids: CASSTFTGYEQYF. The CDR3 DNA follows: TGTGCCAGCAGCACCTTTACGGGCTACGAGCAGTACTTC.